The entry below gives a single TCR beta chain sequence along with its context. Its antigen is not known. Assay used: immunoSEQ multiplex PCR; TCRdb lists only in-frame clones, some missing. The sample contains 19,000 or so clones, roughly 73% of which appear only once. These data originate in a study of OX40 agonist ivuxolimab in advanced cancers. Across the study: Dose-escalation patients' cancers were hepatocellular carcinoma, melanoma, renal cell or head and neck cancer. Previous treatment with anti-PD-1, anti-PD-L1 or anti-CTLA-4 therapy was allowed; roughly 40% had received some. General study results and limits: The expanded peripheral T cells' antigen specificity was not determined. Low normalized T-cell clonal expansion also characterized some of the nonresponders.

V was trimmed by 4 bases and J by 6 bases, leaving 14 bases between them. The CDR3 has 14 amino acids. Germline V gene lookup returns CDR1 LGHNA and CDR2 YSLEER. V gene TRBV4-3 combines with J gene TRBJ2-3; possibly TRBD1 for D (6 bases). This receptor was taken from an adult with an advanced solid tumor such as melanoma, head and neck, liver or kidney cancer. The starting material was CD4+ or CD8+ T cells sorted from blood, obtained in a trial of the OX40 agonist ivuxolimab. CDR3 loop: CASSRVQGPDTQYF. The CDR3 DNA reads as TGCGCCAGCAGCCGAGTACAGGGACCCGATACGCAGTATTTT.